Described below is a single T cell receptor (beta chain) sequence and its context. Its cognate antigen is unknown. Though nominally healthy at sampling, donors likely had unrecorded immune exposures. This sample is drawn from a study of cytomegalovirus exposure and HLA in healthy donors. General study points: Earlier results showed most TCR beta V segments being productive about 87% or about 30% of the time.

The CDR3 runs to 11 residues. V was clipped by 6 bases and J by 5 bases, with 10 bases between them. CDR1 is DFQATT, CDR2 SNEGSKA, per germline (reference sequence). The study ran its PCR with 60 Vbeta and 13 Jbeta primers. Method: immunoSEQ multiplex PCR; TCRdb's copy keeps in-frame clones and lacks some. The sample contains approximately 210,000 clones, nearly 80% of which appear only once. This receptor was obtained from a male donor in good health and CMV-seronegative. The chain carries TRBV20-1 and TRBJ2-5; D is uncertain. The sample consisted of PBMCs. CDR3 amino acids: CSANFWETQYF. The DNA of the CDR3 is TGCAGTGCGAACTTCTGGGAGACCCAGTACTTC.